Described below is a single T cell receptor (beta chain) sequence and its context. Its antigen is as yet unknown. The sample is drawn from a study of cytomegalovirus exposure and HLA in healthy donors. Study conclusions and caveats: Later analysis revealed greater clonal expansion in HLA-associated TCR beta chains than in equally common others.

The donors gave bone marrow, and they were healthy. The germline V and J ends were trimmed by 2 bases and 9 bases, with 11 bases remaining between them. This CDR3 spans 13 amino acids. Germline loops: CDR1 SEHNR, CDR2 FQNEAQ (reference sequence). Both 60 Vbeta primers and 13 Jbeta primers went into the PCR. TCRdb's table, derived via immunoSEQ multiplex PCR, lists solely in-frame clones and lacks some. The sample includes over 200,000 clones, 82% of them seen just once. This chain joins TRBV7-9 and TRBJ2-1; TRBD2 might be the D (6 bases). Sequenced input: PBMCs. This TCR came from a man aged 35-49 years in good health and CMV-seropositive. CDR3 loop: CASSLSSVGEQFF. The CDR3, as DNA: TGTGCCAGCAGCTTATCTAGCGTGGGTGAGCAGTTCTTC.